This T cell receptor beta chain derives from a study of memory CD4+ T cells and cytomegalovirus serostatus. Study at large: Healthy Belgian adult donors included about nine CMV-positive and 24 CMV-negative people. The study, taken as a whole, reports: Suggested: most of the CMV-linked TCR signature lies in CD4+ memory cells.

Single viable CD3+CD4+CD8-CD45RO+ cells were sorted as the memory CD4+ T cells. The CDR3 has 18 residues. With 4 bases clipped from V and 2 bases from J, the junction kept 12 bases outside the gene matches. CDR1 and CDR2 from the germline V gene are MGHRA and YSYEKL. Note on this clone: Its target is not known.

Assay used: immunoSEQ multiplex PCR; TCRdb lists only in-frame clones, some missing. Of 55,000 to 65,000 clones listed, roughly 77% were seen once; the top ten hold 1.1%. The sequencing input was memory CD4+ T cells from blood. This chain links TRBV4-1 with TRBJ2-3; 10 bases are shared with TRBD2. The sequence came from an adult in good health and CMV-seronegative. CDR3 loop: CASSRGTASGSFTDTQYF. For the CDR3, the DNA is TGCGCCAGCAGCCGAGGGACGGCTAGCGGGAGTTTCACAGATACGCAGTATTTT.